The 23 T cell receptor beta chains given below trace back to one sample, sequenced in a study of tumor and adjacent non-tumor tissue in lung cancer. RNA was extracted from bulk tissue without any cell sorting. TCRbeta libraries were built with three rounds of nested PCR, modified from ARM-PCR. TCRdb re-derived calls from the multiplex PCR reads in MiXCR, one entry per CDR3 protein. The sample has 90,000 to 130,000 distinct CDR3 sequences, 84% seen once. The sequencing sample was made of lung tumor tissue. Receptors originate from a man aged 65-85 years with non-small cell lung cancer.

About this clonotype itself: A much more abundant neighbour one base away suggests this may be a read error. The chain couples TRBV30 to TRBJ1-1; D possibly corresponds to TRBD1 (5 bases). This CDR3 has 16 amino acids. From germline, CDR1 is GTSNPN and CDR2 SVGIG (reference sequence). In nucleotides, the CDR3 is TGTGCCTGGAATCAACGGCAGGGAGGAGCGGGGACTGAAACTTTCTTT. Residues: CAWNQRQGGAGTETFF.

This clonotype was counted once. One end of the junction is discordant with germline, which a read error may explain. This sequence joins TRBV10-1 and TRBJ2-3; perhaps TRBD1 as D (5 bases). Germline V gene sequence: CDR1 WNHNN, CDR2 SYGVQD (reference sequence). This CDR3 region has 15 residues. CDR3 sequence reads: CANRESKQAADMQYF. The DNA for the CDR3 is TGCGCCAACAGAGAGTCGAAACAGGCCGCAGATATGCAGTATTTT.

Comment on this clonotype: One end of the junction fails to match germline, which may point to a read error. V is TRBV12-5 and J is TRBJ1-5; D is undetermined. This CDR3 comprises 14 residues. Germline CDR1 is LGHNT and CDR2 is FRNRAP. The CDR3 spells CANGLTAGSQPQHF. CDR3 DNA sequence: TGTGCTAATGGCCTTACCGCTGGCAGTCAGCCCCAGCACTTT. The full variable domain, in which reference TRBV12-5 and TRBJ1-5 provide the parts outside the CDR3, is DARVTQTPRHKVTEMGQEVTMRCQPILGHNTVFWYRQTMMQGLELLAYFRNRAPLDDSGMPKDRFSAEMPDATLATLKIQPSEPRDSAVYFCANGLTAGSQPQHFGDGTRLSIL.

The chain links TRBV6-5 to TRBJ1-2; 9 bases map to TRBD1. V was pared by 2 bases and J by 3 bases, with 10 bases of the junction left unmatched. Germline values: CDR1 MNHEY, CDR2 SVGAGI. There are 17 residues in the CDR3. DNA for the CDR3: TGTGCCAGCAGTTACATTTTGACAGGGGGTGGGTACTATGGCTACACCTTC. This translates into CASSYILTGGGYYGYTF.

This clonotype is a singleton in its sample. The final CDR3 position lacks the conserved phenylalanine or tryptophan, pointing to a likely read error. CDR3 sequence (DNA): TGTGCCATCACCATGGGGGAGCAGTACTAC. Protein: CAITMGEQYY. The chain uses TRBV5-6 and TRBJ2-7; D gene unclear. V lost 9 bases, J lost 7 bases, and 11 bases lay in between. The CDR3 sequence is 10 residues long. Per the germline V gene, CDR1 is SGHDT and CDR2 is YYEEEE.

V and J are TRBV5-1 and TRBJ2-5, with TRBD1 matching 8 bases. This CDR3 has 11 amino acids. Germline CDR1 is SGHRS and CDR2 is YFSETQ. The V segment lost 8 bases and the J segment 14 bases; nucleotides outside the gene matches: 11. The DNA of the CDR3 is TGCGCCAGACGCAACCAGGGACAGGACTACTTC. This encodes CARRNQGQDYF. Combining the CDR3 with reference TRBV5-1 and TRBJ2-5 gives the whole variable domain KAGVTQTPRYLIKTRGQQVTLSCSPISGHRSVSWYQQTPGQGLQFLFEYFSETQRNKGNFPGRFSGRQFSNSRSEMNVSTLELGDSALYLCARRNQGQDYFGPGTRLLVL.

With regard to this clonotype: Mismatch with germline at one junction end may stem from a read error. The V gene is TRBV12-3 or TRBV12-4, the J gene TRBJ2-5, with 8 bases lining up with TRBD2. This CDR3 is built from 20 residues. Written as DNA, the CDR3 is TGTGCCAGCAGAAAAAGCGACCACCAGACTAGCGAGCTTCCCCAGGAGACCCAGTGCTTC. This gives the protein CASRKSDHQTSELPQETQCF.

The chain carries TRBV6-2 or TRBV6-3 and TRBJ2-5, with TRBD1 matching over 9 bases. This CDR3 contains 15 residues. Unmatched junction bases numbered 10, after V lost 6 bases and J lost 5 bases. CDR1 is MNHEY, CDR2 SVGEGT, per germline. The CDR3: CASSPGQGIRETQYF. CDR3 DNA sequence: TGTGCCAGCAGCCCCGGACAGGGGATTCGGGAGACCCAGTACTTC.

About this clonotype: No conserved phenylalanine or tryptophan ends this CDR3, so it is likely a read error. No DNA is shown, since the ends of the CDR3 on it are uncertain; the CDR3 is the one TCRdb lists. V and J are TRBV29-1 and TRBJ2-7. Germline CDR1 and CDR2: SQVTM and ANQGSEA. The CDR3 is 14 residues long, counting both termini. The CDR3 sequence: CSVEWAGSSYERYL.

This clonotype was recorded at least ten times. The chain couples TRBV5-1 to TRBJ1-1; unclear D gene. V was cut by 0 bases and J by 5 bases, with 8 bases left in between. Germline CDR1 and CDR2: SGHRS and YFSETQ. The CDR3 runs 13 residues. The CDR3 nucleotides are TGCGCCAGCAGCTTGGATCTGGATACTGAAGCTTTCTTT. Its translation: CASSLDLDTEAFF.

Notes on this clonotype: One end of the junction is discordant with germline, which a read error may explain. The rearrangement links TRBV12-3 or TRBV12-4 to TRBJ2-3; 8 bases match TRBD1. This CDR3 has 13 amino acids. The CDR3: CASGPGGVDTRYF. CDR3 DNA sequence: TGTGCCAGCGGTCCAGGGGGCGTCGATACGCGGTATTTT.

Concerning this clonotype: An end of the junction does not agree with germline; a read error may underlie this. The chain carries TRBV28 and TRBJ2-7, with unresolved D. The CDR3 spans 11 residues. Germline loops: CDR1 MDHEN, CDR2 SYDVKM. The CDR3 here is CASSLAYVQYF. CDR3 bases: TGTGCCAGCAGCTTGGCCTACGTGCAGTACTTC. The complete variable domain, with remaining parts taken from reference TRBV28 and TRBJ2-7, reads DVKVTQSSRYLVKRTGEKVFLECVQDMDHENMFWYRQDPGLGLRLIYFSYDVKMKEKGDIPEGYSVSREKKERFSLILESASTNQTSMYLCASSLAYVQYFGPGTRLTVT.

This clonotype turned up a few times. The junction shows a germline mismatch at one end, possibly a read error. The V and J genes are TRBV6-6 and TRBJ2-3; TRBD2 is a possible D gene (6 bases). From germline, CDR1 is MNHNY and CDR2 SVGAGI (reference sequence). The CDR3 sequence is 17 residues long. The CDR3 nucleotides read TGTGCCTGCAGTTACCAGGGCGCGGGAAAGGGGACAGATACGCAGTATTTT. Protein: CACSYQGAGKGTDTQYF.

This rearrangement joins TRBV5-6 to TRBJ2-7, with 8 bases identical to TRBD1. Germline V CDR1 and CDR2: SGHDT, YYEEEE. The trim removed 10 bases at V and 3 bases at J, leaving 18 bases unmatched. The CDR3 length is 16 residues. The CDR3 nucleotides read TGTGCCGGCAACTCCGTTGTCCGGGACAGGATCTACGAGCAGTACTTC. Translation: CAGNSVVRDRIYEQYF.

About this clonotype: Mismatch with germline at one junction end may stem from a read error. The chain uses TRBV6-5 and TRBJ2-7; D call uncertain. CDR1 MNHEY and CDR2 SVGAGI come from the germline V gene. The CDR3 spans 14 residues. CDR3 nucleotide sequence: TGTGTCAGCAGTTACGTAGGCTACAGCTACGAGCAGTACTTC. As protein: CVSSYVGYSYEQYF.

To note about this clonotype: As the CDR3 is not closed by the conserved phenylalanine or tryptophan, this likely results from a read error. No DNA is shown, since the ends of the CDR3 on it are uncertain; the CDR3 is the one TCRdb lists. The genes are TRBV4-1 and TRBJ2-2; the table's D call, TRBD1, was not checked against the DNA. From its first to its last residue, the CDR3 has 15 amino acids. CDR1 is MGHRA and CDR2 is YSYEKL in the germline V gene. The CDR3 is CTSSQWTGRTGELLS.

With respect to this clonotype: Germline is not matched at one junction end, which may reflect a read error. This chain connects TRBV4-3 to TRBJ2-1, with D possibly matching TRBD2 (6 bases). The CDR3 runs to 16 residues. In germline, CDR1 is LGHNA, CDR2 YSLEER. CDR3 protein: CANSLKTSGMINEQFF. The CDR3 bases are TGCGCCAACAGCCTAAAGACTAGTGGGATGATAAATGAACAGTTCTTC.

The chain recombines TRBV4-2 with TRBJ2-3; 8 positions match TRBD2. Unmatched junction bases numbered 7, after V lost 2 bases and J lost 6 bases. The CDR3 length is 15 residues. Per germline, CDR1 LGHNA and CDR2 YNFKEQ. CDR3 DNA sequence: TGTGCCAGCAGCCAAAAACGGGAGGGTCGTGATACGCAGTATTTT. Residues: CASSQKREGRDTQYF.

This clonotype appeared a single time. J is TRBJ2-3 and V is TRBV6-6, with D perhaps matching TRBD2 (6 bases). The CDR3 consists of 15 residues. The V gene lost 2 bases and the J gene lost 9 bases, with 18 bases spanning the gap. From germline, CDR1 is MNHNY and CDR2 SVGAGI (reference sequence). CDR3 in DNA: TGTGCCAGCAGTTACCGGCAGGGCACGGGAGACACGCAGTATTTT. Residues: CASSYRQGTGDTQYF.

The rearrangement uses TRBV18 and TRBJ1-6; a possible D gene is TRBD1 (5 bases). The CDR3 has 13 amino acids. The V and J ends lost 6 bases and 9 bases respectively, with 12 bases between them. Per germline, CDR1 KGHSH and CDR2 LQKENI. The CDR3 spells CASSRTWTSPLHF. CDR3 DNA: TGTGCCAGCTCGCGGACATGGACTTCACCCCTCCACTTT.

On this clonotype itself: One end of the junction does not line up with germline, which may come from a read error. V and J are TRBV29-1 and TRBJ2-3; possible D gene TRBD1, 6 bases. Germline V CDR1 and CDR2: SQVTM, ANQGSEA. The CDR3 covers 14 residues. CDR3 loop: CSIDRPLGTNTQYF. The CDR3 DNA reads TGCAGCATCGACAGGCCGCTGGGCACAAATACGCAGTATTTT.

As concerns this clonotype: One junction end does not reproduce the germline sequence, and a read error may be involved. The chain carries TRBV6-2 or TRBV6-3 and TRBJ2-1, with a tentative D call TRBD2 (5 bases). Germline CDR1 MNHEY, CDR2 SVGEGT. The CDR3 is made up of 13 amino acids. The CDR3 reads CASNRSGCNELFF. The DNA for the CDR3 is TGTGCCAGCAACAGAAGCGGTTGCAATGAGCTGTTCTTC.

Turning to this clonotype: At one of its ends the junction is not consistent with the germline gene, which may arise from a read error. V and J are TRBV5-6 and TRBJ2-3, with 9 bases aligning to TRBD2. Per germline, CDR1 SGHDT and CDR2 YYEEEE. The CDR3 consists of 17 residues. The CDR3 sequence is CATSRRDSGRLTVTQYF. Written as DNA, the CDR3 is TGTGCCACCAGCCGGAGGGACAGCGGGAGGCTCACAGTTACGCAGTATTTT.